The 11 T cell receptor beta chains listed next were all sequenced from one sample in a study of early T cells in non-severe SARS-CoV-2 infection. TCRdb analysed the 5' RACE reads with MiXCR anew, one entry per CDR3 protein. This sample has about 26,000 distinct CDR3 sequences; around 4.5% occur once, and the top ten carry approximately 4.6%. Input material: whole blood. The receptors were sampled from an adult who was a healthcare worker with PCR-confirmed SARS-CoV-2 infection or an uninfected control (not recorded which).

In its sample, this clonotype was seen many times. The chain recombines TRBV30 with TRBJ1-1, with a weak D call TRBD1 (5 bases). The CDR3 length is 12 residues. Germline CDR1 GTSNPN, CDR2 SVGIG (reference sequence). The V end lost 8 bases, the J end lost 0 bases, and 10 bases lay between the germline ends. The DNA for the CDR3 is TGTGCCGGGGGTCGAGTGAACACTGAAGCTTTCTTT. This sequence encodes CAGGRVNTEAFF.

This clonotype is deemed large. V is TRBV28 and J is TRBJ2-7, with 9 bases aligning to TRBD1. With V trimmed by 3 bases and J by 3 bases, 3 bases remained unmatched. The CDR3 spans 14 residues. In germline, CDR1 is MDHEN, CDR2 SYDVKM. The CDR3 loop is CASSLGQGGYEQYF. The DNA of the CDR3 is TGTGCCAGCAGTTTGGGACAGGGAGGCTACGAGCAGTACTTC.

This clonotype has at least ten counts. The chain employs TRBV19 and TRBJ1-5; D gene unclear. Germline lookup yields CDR1 LNHDA and CDR2 SQIVND (reference sequence). This CDR3 comprises 13 residues. The ends were cut back, 7 bases at V and 3 bases at J, with 10 bases in the middle. The CDR3 DNA is TGTGCCAGTACCCCCGGGATCAATCAGCCCCAGCATTTT. Amino acid sequence: CASTPGINQPQHF.

This clonotype has ten or more counts. The chain recombines TRBV5-6 with TRBJ1-6; TRBD1 matches at 8 bases. The CDR3 has 16 residues. The germline V gene has CDR1 SGHDT and CDR2 YYEEEE. Trimming at V came to 2 bases and at J to 7 bases, leaving 8 bases not matched to a gene. The CDR3 is CASSFFGTGHNSPLHF. The CDR3 DNA reads as TGTGCCAGCAGCTTTTTCGGGACAGGCCACAATTCACCCCTCCACTTT.

This clonotype has at least ten counts. The chain joins TRBV20-1 to TRBJ2-1, with D possibly being TRBD2 (5 bases). Per the germline V gene, CDR1 is DFQATT and CDR2 is SNEGSKA (reference sequence). The CDR3 loop spans 12 amino acids. V lost 5 bases to trimming and J lost 6 bases, with 11 bases between them. CDR3 DNA: TGCAGTGCTGCGGACTTGGGCAATGAGCAGTTCTTC. This gives the protein CSAADLGNEQFF.

This clonotype was observed at least ten times. The rearrangement links TRBV30 to TRBJ1-2; the D is unclear. Deletions cut 7 bases from V and 3 bases from J, with 6 bases between. Germline values: CDR1 GTSNPN, CDR2 SVGIG (reference sequence). CDR3 length: 10 amino acids. The CDR3 coding sequence is TGTGCCTTTACCCACTATGGCTACACCTTC. It is translated as CAFTHYGYTF.

A single count supports this clonotype. One base away lies a much larger clone, so this may be a sequencing read error. V is TRBV18 and J is TRBJ2-7, with 9 bases that match TRBD1. The ends lost 8 bases at V and 1 base at J; junction bases unmatched: 9. The CDR3 consists of 15 residues. The germline gives CDR1 KGHSH, CDR2 LQKENI. CDR3 in amino acids: CASTNRTGASYEQYF. Written as DNA, the CDR3 is TGTGCCAGCACCAACCGGACAGGGGCGTCCTACGAGCAGTACTTC.

A few counts support this clonotype. The J gene is TRBJ2-7, the V gene TRBV3-1, with no clear D. Germline V gene sequence: CDR1 LGHDT, CDR2 YNNKEL (reference sequence). Trimming took off 4 bases at V and 4 bases at J, with 17 bases between the two ends. The CDR3 runs 15 residues. CDR3 DNA sequence: TGTGCCAGCAGCCTAACGTATAAGCCCGCATACGAGCAGTACTTC. It encodes CASSLTYKPAYEQYF.

This clonotype was detected ten times or more. V and J are TRBV11-2 and TRBJ2-1; D may be TRBD2 (5 bases). The V gene lost 5 bases and the J gene lost 1 base, with 9 bases spanning the gap. Germline V gene data show CDR1 as SGHAT and CDR2 as FQNNGV. The CDR3 is 14 amino acids. The CDR3 spells CASSRDVSYNEQFF. CDR3 bases: TGTGCCAGCAGCCGGGATGTTTCCTACAATGAGCAGTTCTTC.

Note on this clonotype: Just one base apart from a much larger clone, this may be a read error. This CDR3 reads CASSTSTGTGNGQFF. In nucleotides, the CDR3 is TGTGCCAGCAGCACATCGACAGGGACGGGCAATGGGCAGTTCTTC. The V call is TRBV11-1, the J call TRBJ2-1; 7 nucleotides align to TRBD1. The germline V gene encodes CDR1 SGHAT and CDR2 FQDESV (reference sequence). The CDR3 length is 15 residues.

By share, this clonotype ranks as medium-sized. The chain couples TRBV5-5 to TRBJ2-5; D tentatively fits TRBD1 or TRBD2 (5 bases each). V lost 2 bases, J lost 1 base, and 9 bases lay in between. The CDR3 has 14 amino acids. CDR1 is SGHKS, CDR2 YYEKEE, per germline (reference sequence). Here the CDR3 reads CASSFAGAQETQYF. For the CDR3, the DNA is TGTGCCAGCAGCTTCGCCGGGGCCCAAGAGACCCAGTACTTC.